The 29 T cell receptor beta chains presented below share a single source sample, sequenced in a study of identical twins. Each CDR3 protein gets one entry after TCRdb re-called the 5' RACE reads with MiXCR. The sample contains about 690,000 distinct CDR3 sequences, around 6% of which appear only once. Sequenced input: naive T cells sorted from blood. The receptors originated from a man between 18 and 35 years old in good health.

The rearrangement links TRBV5-1 to TRBJ2-7; TRBD2 might be the D (6 bases). The V end was cut by 1 base, the J end by 1 base, with 12 bases between. Germline V gives CDR1 SGHRS, CDR2 YFSETQ. This CDR3 region has 15 residues. The chain's CDR3 is CASSLYGSPSYEQYV. The CDR3 bases are TGCGCCAGCAGCTTGTACGGGAGCCCGTCCTACGAGCAGTACGTC.

The chain uses TRBV28 and TRBJ1-1; D call uncertain. V shed 10 bases and J shed 3 bases, with 9 bases lying between them. There are 11 residues in the CDR3. Germline V lookup: CDR1 MDHEN, CDR2 SYDVKM. CDR3 loop: CATTGHTEAFF. In DNA form, the CDR3 reads TGTGCCACCACGGGCCACACTGAAGCTTTCTTT.

This clonotype was detected ten times or more. V is TRBV20-1 and J is TRBJ2-1; 11 nucleotides align to TRBD2. From germline, CDR1 is DFQATT and CDR2 SNEGSKA (reference sequence). The CDR3 is 17 amino acids. J lost 4 bases, V lost 1 base, and 9 bases had no gene match. DNA for the CDR3: TGCAGTGCTAGAGGAATTTCGACTAGCGGGGCATACAATGAGCAGTTCTTC. Encoded protein: CSARGISTSGAYNEQFF.

This clonotype was seen many times. The chain carries TRBV5-1 and TRBJ2-3; 10 nucleotides line up with TRBD2. CDR1 and CDR2 (germline): SGHRS, YFSETQ. V trimming: 7 bases; J trimming: 1 base; junction bases outside the gene matches: 6. The length of the CDR3 is 15 residues. CDR3 region: CASRTSGDRTDTQYF. The DNA for the CDR3 is TGCGCCAGCCGGACTAGCGGAGATCGCACAGATACGCAGTATTTT.

This clonotype turned up a few times. The chain uses TRBV20-1 and TRBJ2-3; D call uncertain. There are 11 residues in the CDR3. Trimming took off 0 bases at V and 4 bases at J, with 2 bases between the two ends. Germline-derived CDR1 and CDR2 are DFQATT and SNEGSKA (reference sequence). As DNA, the CDR3 is TGCAGTGCTAGAGATTCAGATACGCAGTATTTT. As protein: CSARDSDTQYF.

In this sample, this clonotype turned up many times. This chain links TRBV29-1 with TRBJ2-1, with 10 nucleotides matching TRBD2. Germline assignment: CDR1 SQVTM and CDR2 ANQGSEA. The CDR3 totals 12 residues. J lost 7 bases, V lost 5 bases, and 2 bases had no gene match. CDR3 region: CSVISGRNEQFF. CDR3 DNA sequence: TGCAGCGTTATTAGCGGGAGGAATGAGCAGTTCTTC.

This clonotype was seen a handful of times. As DNA, the CDR3 is TGTGCCTGGAGTGTTTCTACAGGAGGCAATCAGCCCCAGCATTTT. Protein product: CAWSVSTGGNQPQHF. J is TRBJ1-5 and V is TRBV30; the D gene is possibly TRBD1 (5 bases). Germline assignment: CDR1 GTSNPN and CDR2 SVGIG (reference sequence). This CDR3 has 15 amino acids. Trimming took off 0 bases at V and 2 bases at J, with 11 bases between the two ends.

The chain uses TRBV5-6 and TRBJ2-3; 7 nucleotides agree with TRBD1. This CDR3 region has 14 residues. Germline loops: CDR1 SGHDT, CDR2 YYEEEE. The ends lost 2 bases at V and 5 bases at J; junction bases unmatched: 5. The CDR3 region is CASSLRGRRDTQYF. The DNA of the CDR3 is TGTGCCAGCAGCTTAAGGGGGCGTAGAGATACGCAGTATTTT.

This clonotype was observed many times. The genes are TRBV20-1 and TRBJ2-3; no definite D call. This CDR3 contains 13 residues. V was pared by 3 bases and J by 3 bases, with 10 bases between. Germline values: CDR1 DFQATT, CDR2 SNEGSKA (reference sequence). The CDR3 nucleotides are TGCAGTGCTAGGGGTTTTTGGACAGATACGCAGTATTTT. It encodes CSARGFWTDTQYF.

This clonotype was counted between two and nine times. The genes are TRBV12-3 or TRBV12-4 and TRBJ2-6; D remains unclear. V lost 5 bases, J lost 0 bases, and 8 bases lay in between. The CDR3 totals 15 residues. This CDR3 is CASSPWSSGANVLTF. CDR3 DNA sequence: TGTGCCAGCAGTCCCTGGAGCTCTGGGGCCAACGTCCTGACTTTC.

The chain couples TRBV28 to TRBJ2-7; 8 bases are a match to TRBD2. CDR3 size: 14 residues. With 7 bases clipped from V and 3 bases from J, the junction kept 8 bases outside the gene matches. The V gene's germline CDR1 is MDHEN and CDR2 SYDVKM. This CDR3 is CASIKAGGSYEQYF. DNA of the CDR3: TGTGCCAGCATCAAGGCGGGAGGCAGCTACGAGCAGTACTTC.

This clonotype was seen a handful of times. V is TRBV7-2 and J is TRBJ2-7, with D unresolved. The ends were cut back, 3 bases at V and 3 bases at J, with 9 bases in the middle. The CDR3 sequence is 13 residues long. Germline CDR1 SGHTA, CDR2 FQGNSA. The CDR3 reads CASSLNIFYEQYF. The CDR3 coding sequence is TGTGCCAGCAGCTTGAATATTTTCTACGAGCAGTACTTC.

This clonotype was found a few times. This rearrangement joins TRBV6-2 or TRBV6-3 to TRBJ1-1; D ambiguous. The CDR3 is made up of 14 amino acids. V was trimmed by 6 bases and J by 2 bases, leaving 13 bases between them. Germline V gene data show CDR1 as MNHEY and CDR2 as SVGEGT. CDR3 nucleotide sequence: TGTGCCAGCAGCCCTATGACTGGTAACACTGAAGCTTTCTTT. Translated: CASSPMTGNTEAFF.

This clonotype was detected ten times or more. The chain has TRBV9 and TRBJ2-1; possibly TRBD1 or TRBD2 for D (5 bases each). CDR3 length: 16 residues. Germline values: CDR1 SGDLS, CDR2 YYNGEE. Trimming shortened V by 2 bases and J by 0 bases, and 12 bases separated the two germline ends. In DNA form, the CDR3 reads TGTGCCAGCAGCGTCGGGGCGGAGACCTCCTACAATGAGCAGTTCTTC. Residues: CASSVGAETSYNEQFF.

There are a few counts of this clonotype. This sequence joins TRBV3-1 and TRBJ2-5; D possibly uses TRBD1 or TRBD2 (5 bases each). Germline loops: CDR1 LGHDT, CDR2 YNNKEL (reference sequence). The CDR3 sequence is 14 residues long. Trimming stripped 0 bases from V and 9 bases from J, with 14 bases between. The CDR3 DNA sequence: TGTGCCAGCAGCCAAGATCTGGCAGAGGGGCCCCAGTACTTC. Its protein product is CASSQDLAEGPQYF.

This clonotype was seen ten or more times. The J gene is TRBJ2-7, the V gene TRBV27; 10 bases are a match to TRBD1. The ends lost 4 bases at V and 2 bases at J; junction bases unmatched: 8. The CDR3 spans 16 residues. In germline, CDR1 is MNHEY, CDR2 SMNVEV (reference sequence). This CDR3 reads CASSSLGQGVPYEQYF. CDR3 nucleotide sequence: TGTGCCAGCAGTTCTCTTGGACAGGGGGTGCCCTACGAGCAGTACTTC.

In its sample, this clonotype was seen many times. The chain links TRBV5-1 to TRBJ2-3; D remains ambiguous. This CDR3 is 15 amino acids long. The V gene lost 0 bases and the J gene lost 4 bases, with 12 bases spanning the gap. The germline V gene encodes CDR1 SGHRS and CDR2 YFSETQ. CDR3 sequence: CASSLEGVQPDTQYF. The CDR3 DNA reads as TGCGCCAGCAGCTTGGAGGGCGTACAGCCAGATACGCAGTATTTT.

This chain uses TRBV7-8 with TRBJ2-3; unclear D gene. V lost 3 bases and J lost 0, with 13 bases in between. CDR3 length: 16 residues. Per germline, CDR1 SGHVS and CDR2 FQNEAQ. CDR3 sequence: CASSFGQRPSTDTQYF. For the CDR3, the DNA is TGTGCCAGCAGCTTTGGGCAGCGACCTAGCACAGATACGCAGTATTTT. Supplemented by reference TRBV7-8 and TRBJ2-3, the full variable domain reads GAGVSQSPRYKVAKRGQDVALRCDPISGHVSLFWYQQALGQGPEFLTYFQNEAQLDKSGLPSDRFFAERPEGSVSTLKIQRTQQEDSAVYLCASSFGQRPSTDTQYFGPGTRLTVL.

This clonotype was detected only a few times. V gene TRBV6-2 or TRBV6-3 combines with J gene TRBJ2-2; D gene ambiguous. The V end was cut by 0 bases, the J end by 6 bases, with 8 bases between. Germline CDR1 MNHEY, CDR2 SVGEGT. CDR3 length equals 14 residues. The CDR3 DNA sequence: TGTGCCAGCAGTTACTCGAATTTCGCCGGGGAGCTGTTTTTT. Translated, it gives CASSYSNFAGELFF.

The chain employs TRBV7-6 and TRBJ2-1; 9 bases match TRBD2. With V trimmed by 5 bases and J by 9 bases, 14 bases remained unmatched. This CDR3 is 16 amino acids long. Germline lookup yields CDR1 SGHVS and CDR2 FNYEAQ. CDR3 bases: TGTGCCAGCAGCCCCCCCGGCGGGAGGGCCCAGGGTGAGCAGTTCTTC. It encodes CASSPPGGRAQGEQFF.

This clonotype has ten or more counts. The CDR3 region is CATSGYNTEAFF. In DNA, the CDR3 is TGTGCCACCAGCGGATATAACACTGAAGCTTTCTTT. The chain has TRBV15 and TRBJ1-1, with D uncertain. Trimming took off 5 bases at V and 2 bases at J, with 6 bases between the two ends. Germline lookup yields CDR1 LNHNV and CDR2 YYDKDF (reference sequence). This CDR3 has 12 amino acids.

This clonotype was picked up many times. CDR3 nucleotide sequence: TGTGCCAGCAGCCCACCGGGACGGGGGGGGTTTAGCGAGAAGTACTTC. As protein: CASSPPGRGGFSEKYF. The chain uses TRBV9 and TRBJ2-4; 8 nucleotides align to TRBD2. The junction had 20 bases not matched to a gene; V was cut back by 4 bases and J by 14 bases. This CDR3 region has 16 residues. Germline V gene lookup returns CDR1 SGDLS and CDR2 YYNGEE.

This clonotype was seen repeatedly, ten times or more. V is TRBV12-3 or TRBV12-4 and J is TRBJ1-5; weak D call: TRBD1 (6 bases). The CDR3 length is 14 residues. Trimming removed 4 bases from V and 8 bases from J, with 15 bases in between. CDR3 sequence reads: CASSSGVQYKPQHF. The CDR3 region has the DNA TGTGCCAGCAGTTCAGGGGTCCAATATAAGCCCCAGCATTTT.

This clonotype was found many times. This sequence joins TRBV6-2 or TRBV6-3 and TRBJ2-2, with 14 bases fitting TRBD2. Germline trimming cut 2 bases from V and 5 bases from J; bases unmatched to any gene: 4. The CDR3 is made up of 17 amino acids. Germline assignment: CDR1 MNHEY and CDR2 SVGEGT. The CDR3 spells CASSYPGTSGRTGELFF. The DNA for the CDR3 is TGTGCCAGCAGTTACCCCGGGACTAGCGGGAGAACCGGGGAGCTGTTTTTT.

This clonotype was recorded only once. A read error may be the cause here, since a much bigger clone is one base away. The rearrangement uses TRBV27 and TRBJ2-7, with D possibly called TRBD1 or TRBD2 (5 bases each). The CDR3 has 13 amino acids. CDR1 is MNHEY, CDR2 SMNVEV, per germline (reference sequence). The CDR3 DNA is TGTGCCAGCAGCTGGGACCGATCCTACGAGCAGTGCGTC. As protein: CASSWDRSYEQCV.

This clonotype was observed many times. The chain uses TRBV6-1 and TRBJ2-2; TRBD2 aligns across 12 bases. The V and J ends lost 6 bases and 6 bases, in that order; junction bases with no gene match: 5. Germline CDR1 reads MNHNS; CDR2 reads SASEGT. The CDR3 spans 15 residues. The DNA for the CDR3 is TGTGCCAGCAGGCCTAGCGGGAGGGCCGCCGGGGAGCTGTTTTTT. Protein: CASRPSGRAAGELFF.

This clonotype appeared a few times. The chain recombines TRBV6-5 with TRBJ2-2; D unclear. CDR3 length: 14 amino acids. The V and J ends lost 0 bases and 5 bases respectively, with 7 bases between them. CDR1 MNHEY and CDR2 SVGAGI come from the germline V gene. This chain's CDR3 is CASSYSVTTGELFF. CDR3 coding DNA: TGTGCCAGCAGTTACTCTGTAACGACCGGGGAGCTGTTTTTT.

This clonotype was seen only a few times. The chain is built from TRBV12-3 or TRBV12-4 and TRBJ2-3; 7 bases fit TRBD1. This CDR3 is 17 amino acids long. The V and J ends lost 5 bases and 1 base, in that order; junction bases with no gene match: 12. The CDR3 reads CASSPARTGWGTDTQYF. DNA for the CDR3: TGTGCCAGCAGTCCAGCCAGGACAGGCTGGGGCACAGATACGCAGTATTTT.

This clonotype showed up many times. V usage is TRBV11-2 and J usage is TRBJ2-1; 11 bases are shared with TRBD2. CDR1 and CDR2 (germline): SGHAT, FQNNGV. V shed 1 base and J 7 bases; nucleotides not matched to a gene: 6. The CDR3 consists of 16 residues. The CDR3 nucleotides are TGTGCCAGCAGCTTAGTTAGCGGGAGGGCCGGTAATGAGCAGTTCTTC. Protein: CASSLVSGRAGNEQFF.